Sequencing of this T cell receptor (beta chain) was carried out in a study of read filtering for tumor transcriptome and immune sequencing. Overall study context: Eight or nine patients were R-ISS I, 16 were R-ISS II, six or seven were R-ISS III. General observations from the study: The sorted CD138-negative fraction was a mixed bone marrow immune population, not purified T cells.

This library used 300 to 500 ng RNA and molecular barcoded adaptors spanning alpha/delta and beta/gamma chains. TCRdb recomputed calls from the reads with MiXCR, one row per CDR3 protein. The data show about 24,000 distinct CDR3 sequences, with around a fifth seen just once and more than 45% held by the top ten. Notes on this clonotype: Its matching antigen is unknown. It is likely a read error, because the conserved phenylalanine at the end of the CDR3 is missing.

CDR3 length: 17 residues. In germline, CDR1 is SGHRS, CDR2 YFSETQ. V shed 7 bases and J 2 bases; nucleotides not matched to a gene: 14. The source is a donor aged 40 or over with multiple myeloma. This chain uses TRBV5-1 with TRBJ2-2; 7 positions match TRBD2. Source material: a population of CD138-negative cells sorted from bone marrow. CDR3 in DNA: TGCGCCAGCGGCACGGGGGTCAGCGGGGTTAACACCGGGGAGCTGTTTCTT. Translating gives CASGTGVSGVNTGELFL.